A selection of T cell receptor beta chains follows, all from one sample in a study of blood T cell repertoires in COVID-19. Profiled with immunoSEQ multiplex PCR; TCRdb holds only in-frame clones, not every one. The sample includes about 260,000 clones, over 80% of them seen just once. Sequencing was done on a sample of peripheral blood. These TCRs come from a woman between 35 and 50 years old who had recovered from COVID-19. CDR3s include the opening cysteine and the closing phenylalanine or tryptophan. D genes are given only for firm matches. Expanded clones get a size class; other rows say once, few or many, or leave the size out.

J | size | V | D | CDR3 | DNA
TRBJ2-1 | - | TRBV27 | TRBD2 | CASSLSARGGSRYNEQFF | TGTGCCAGCAGTTTATCGGCGCGGGGGGGATCCCGATACAATGAGCAGTTCTTC
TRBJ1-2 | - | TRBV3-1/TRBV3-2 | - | CASSQDVGGESGYTF | TGTGCCAGCAGCCAAGATGTTGGAGGGGAAAGCGGCTACACCTTC
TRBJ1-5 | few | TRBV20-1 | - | CSASRGSNQPQHF | TGCAGTGCTAGTAGGGGGAGCAATCAGCCCCAGCATTTT
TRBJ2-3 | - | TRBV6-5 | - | CASSYSYQGQPRDF | TGTGCCAGCAGTTACTCGTACCAAGGACAGCCCAGGGATTTT
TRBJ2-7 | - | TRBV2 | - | CASRSTPESGLAYEQYF | TGTGCCAGCAGGAGTACCCCAGAGTCCGGCCTAGCCTACGAGCAGTACTTC
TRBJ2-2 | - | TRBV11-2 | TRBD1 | CASSTKGQGAKELFF | TGTGCCAGCAGCACCAAGGGACAGGGGGCGAAGGAGCTGTTTTTT
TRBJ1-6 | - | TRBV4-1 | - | CASSQDHRSSYNSPLHF | TGCGCCAGCAGCCAAGATCATCGGAGCTCCTATAATTCACCCCTCCACTTT
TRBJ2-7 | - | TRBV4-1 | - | CASSHYNGPYEQYF | TGCGCCAGCAGCCACTATAACGGTCCCTACGAGCAGTACTTC
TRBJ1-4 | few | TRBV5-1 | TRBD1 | CASSLNRGDEKLFF | TGCGCCAGCAGCTTGAACAGGGGGGATGAAAAACTGTTTTTT
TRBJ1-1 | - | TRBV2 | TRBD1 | CASSEFRRQGVQAFF | TGTGCCAGCAGTGAATTTCGTCGGCAGGGGGTCCAAGCTTTCTTT
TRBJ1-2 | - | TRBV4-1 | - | CASSQPREMEIFYGYTF | TGCGCCAGCAGCCAACCCCGGGAGATGGAAATATTTTATGGCTACACCTTC
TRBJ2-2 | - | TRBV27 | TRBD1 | CASSPRQGEKTGELFF | TGTGCCAGCAGTCCGCGACAGGGGGAGAAGACCGGGGAGCTGTTTTTT
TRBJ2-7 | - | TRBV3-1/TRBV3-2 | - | CARTLGGRTPYEQYF | TGTGCCAGGACCCTGGGGGGGCGGACTCCCTACGAGCAGTACTTC
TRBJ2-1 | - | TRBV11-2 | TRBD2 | CASSLSGGAFSGEQFF | TGTGCCAGCAGCTTAAGCGGGGGGGCGTTCTCCGGTGAGCAGTTCTTC
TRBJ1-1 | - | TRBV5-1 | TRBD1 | CASSHEKETGFTEAFF | TGCGCCAGCAGCCACGAAAAAGAGACAGGGTTCACTGAAGCTTTCTTT
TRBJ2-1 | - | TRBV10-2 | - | CASNPLAGFNEQFF | TGCGCCAGCAATCCGCTAGCCGGGTTCAATGAGCAGTTCTTC
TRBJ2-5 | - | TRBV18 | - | CASSPGQKVQETQYF | TGTGCCAGCTCACCCGGACAGAAAGTACAAGAGACCCAGTACTTC
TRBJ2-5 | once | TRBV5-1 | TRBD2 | CASSLVLAGLQETQYF | TGCGCCAGCAGCTTGGTACTAGCGGGGCTTCAAGAGACCCAGTACTTC
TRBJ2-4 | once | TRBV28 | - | CASSLDPSSVIQYF | TGTGCCAGCAGTTTGGATCCCTCTAGCGTCATTCAGTACTTC
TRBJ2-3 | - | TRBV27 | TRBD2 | CASSKLAGSTDTQYF | TGTGCCAGCAGTAAACTAGCGGGGAGCACAGATACGCAGTATTTT
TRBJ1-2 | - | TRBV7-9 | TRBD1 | CASSPGDRGLSSYGYTF | TGTGCCAGCAGCCCCGGGGACAGGGGGCTATCATCCTATGGCTACACCTTC
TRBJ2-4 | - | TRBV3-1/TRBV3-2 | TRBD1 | CASSQTGLAKNIQYF | TGTGCCAGCAGCCAGACAGGGCTAGCCAAAAACATTCAGTACTTC
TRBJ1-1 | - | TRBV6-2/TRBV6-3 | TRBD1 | CASSYSGTGIEAFF | TGTGCCAGCAGTTACTCCGGGACAGGGATCGAAGCTTTCTTT
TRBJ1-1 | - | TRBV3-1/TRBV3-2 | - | CASSPGGYTEAFF | TGTGCCAGCAGCCCGGGGGGATACACTGAAGCTTTCTTT
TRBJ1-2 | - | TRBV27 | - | CASSLYGQSNYGYTF | TGTGCCAGCAGTTTATACGGACAGAGCAACTATGGCTACACCTTC
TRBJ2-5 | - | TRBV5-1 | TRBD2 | CASATRGGAEETQYF | TGCGCCAGCGCGACTCGCGGGGGGGCCGAAGAGACCCAGTACTTC
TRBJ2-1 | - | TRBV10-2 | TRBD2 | CASGGRGSYNEQFF | TGCGCCAGCGGGGGGAGGGGCTCCTACAATGAGCAGTTCTTC
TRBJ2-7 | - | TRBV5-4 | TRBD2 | CASSPPGGGSYEQYF | TGTGCCAGCAGCCCACCGGGCGGGGGATCCTACGAGCAGTACTTC
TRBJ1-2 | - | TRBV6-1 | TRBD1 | CASSEGGTANYGYTF | TGTGCCAGCAGTGAAGGAGGGACAGCTAACTATGGCTACACCTTC
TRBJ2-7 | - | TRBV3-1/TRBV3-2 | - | CASSPPGFSYEQYF | TGTGCCAGCAGCCCCCCCGGGTTCTCCTACGAGCAGTACTTC
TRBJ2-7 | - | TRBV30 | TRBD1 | CAWSRTGWGEQYF | TGTGCCTGGTCCCGGACAGGGTGGGGCGAGCAGTACTTC
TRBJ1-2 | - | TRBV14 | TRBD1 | CASSPGQGALGYTF | TGTGCCAGCAGCCCCGGACAGGGGGCTCTTGGCTACACCTTC
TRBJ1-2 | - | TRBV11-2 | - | CASSLDRTPRYGYTF | TGTGCCAGCAGCTTAGATAGGACACCTCGCTATGGCTACACCTTC
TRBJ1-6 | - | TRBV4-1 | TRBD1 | CASSRRDRELPLHF | TGCGCCAGCAGCCGACGGGACAGGGAACTTCCCCTCCACTTT
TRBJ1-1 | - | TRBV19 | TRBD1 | CASERTGGTEAFF | TGTGCCAGCGAAAGAACAGGGGGCACTGAAGCTTTCTTT
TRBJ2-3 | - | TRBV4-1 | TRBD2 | CASSLGGVGFTQYF | TGCGCCAGCAGCCTTGGGGGGGTGGGATTCACGCAGTATTTT
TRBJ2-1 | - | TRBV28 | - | CASSFPGIYNEQFF | TGTGCCAGCAGTTTCCCCGGGATATACAATGAGCAGTTCTTC
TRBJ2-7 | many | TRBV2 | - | CAGGETGYEQYF | TGTGCCGGCGGAGAGACAGGCTACGAGCAGTACTTC
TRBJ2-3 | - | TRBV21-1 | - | CASSKVASGDGDTQYF | TGTGCCAGCAGCAAAGTGGCTAGCGGGGATGGAGATACGCAGTATTTT
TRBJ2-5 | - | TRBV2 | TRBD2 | CASRRTSGDGETQYF | TGTGCCAGCAGGAGGACTAGCGGGGACGGGGAGACCCAGTACTTC
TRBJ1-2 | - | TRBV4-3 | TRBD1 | CASSQRDRDFGYTF | TGCGCCAGCAGCCAACGGGACAGGGATTTCGGCTACACCTTC
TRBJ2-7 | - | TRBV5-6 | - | CASSPFGGSYEQYF | TGTGCCAGCAGCCCATTCGGCGGATCCTACGAGCAGTACTTC
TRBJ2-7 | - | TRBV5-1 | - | CASSPQGDYEQYF | TGCGCCAGCAGCCCCCAAGGGGACTACGAGCAGTACTTC
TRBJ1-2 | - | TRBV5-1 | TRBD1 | CASSPRQGAGGYTF | TGCGCCAGCAGCCCCAGACAGGGGGCCGGTGGCTACACCTTC
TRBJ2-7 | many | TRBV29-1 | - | CSVIIYEQYF | TGCAGCGTTATTATCTACGAGCAGTACTTC
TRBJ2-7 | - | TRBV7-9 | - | CASSLDGLYEQYF | TGTGCCAGCAGCTTAGATGGCCTCTACGAGCAGTACTTC
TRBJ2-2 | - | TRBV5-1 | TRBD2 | CASAYGASGAGAGELFF | TGCGCCAGCGCCTACGGGGCTAGCGGGGCCGGGGCCGGGGAGCTGTTTTTT
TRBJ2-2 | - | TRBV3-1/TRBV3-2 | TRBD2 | CASSPAWGGGELFF | TGTGCCAGCAGCCCCGCGTGGGGGGGCGGGGAGCTGTTTTTT
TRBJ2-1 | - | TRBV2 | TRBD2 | CASSDGSGGDNEQFF | TGTGCCAGCAGTGACGGCAGCGGGGGGGACAATGAGCAGTTCTTC
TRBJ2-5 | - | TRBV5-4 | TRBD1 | CASRRGQGVSGETQYF | TGTGCCAGCAGACGCGGACAGGGGGTATCGGGAGAGACCCAGTACTTC
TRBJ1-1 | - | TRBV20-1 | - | CSASRNTEAFF | TGCAGTGCCTCGAGGAACACTGAAGCTTTCTTT
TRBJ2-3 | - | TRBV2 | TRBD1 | CATEGQGVSADTQYF | TGTGCCACCGAGGGACAGGGGGTGTCCGCAGATACGCAGTATTTT
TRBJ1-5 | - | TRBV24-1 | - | CATSDETGNQPQHF | TGTGCCACCAGTGATGAGACAGGAAATCAGCCCCAGCATTTT
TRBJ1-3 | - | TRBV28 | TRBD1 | CASSSGGFSGNTIYF | TGTGCCAGCAGTTCAGGGGGCTTCTCTGGAAACACCATATATTTT
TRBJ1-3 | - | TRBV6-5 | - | CASSYSSGGRMYF | TGTGCCAGCAGTTACTCGTCAGGTGGTCGAATGTATTTT
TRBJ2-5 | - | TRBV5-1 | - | CASSWDFAETQYF | TGCGCCAGCAGCTGGGACTTTGCGGAGACCCAGTACTTC